This passage covers 21 T cell receptor beta chains from one sample sequenced in a study of shared clonotypes between healthy human individuals (dated by TCRdb to 2018 to 2020). Libraries were made using the immunoSEQ multiplex PCR assay. TCRdb obtained this table from immuneACCESS and retained in-frame rearrangements with V and J assigned. These tables miss some clones; where compared with another copy, unresolved V genes account for less than half of the shortfall, and the remainder is unexplained. The sample table contains around 940,000 clones; only one count was recorded for more than 75% of them. Clones ranked in the top ten supply about 1.5% of the sample. Sequencing was done on a sample of memory CD4+ T cells sorted from blood. This specimen's cell subset or site label, per the study, means: CD45RA-negative fraction. These receptors originate from a young man in good health.

V usage is TRBV6-6 and J usage is TRBJ2-5, with D unresolved. The ends were cut back, 6 bases at V and 5 bases at J, with 7 bases in the middle. This CDR3 is 11 amino acids long. Per germline, CDR1 MNHNY and CDR2 SVGAGI (reference sequence). The chain's CDR3 is CASRIGETQYF. Here the CDR3 DNA reads TGTGCCAGCAGAATCGGGGAGACCCAGTACTTC.

This chain connects TRBV7-2 to TRBJ2-7; D possibly corresponds to TRBD1 (6 bases). This CDR3 contains 14 residues. V shed 2 bases and J shed 2 bases, with 10 bases lying between them. The V gene's germline CDR1 is SGHTA and CDR2 FQGNSA. The DNA for the CDR3 is TGTGCCAGCAGCTTACGACAGGTTACCTACGAGCAGTACTTC. It is translated as CASSLRQVTYEQYF.

This clone has just a few counts. The gene calls are TRBV9 and TRBJ2-2, with D unclear. Germline V lookup: CDR1 SGDLS, CDR2 YYNGEE. The CDR3 sequence is 13 residues long. The V gene lost 4 bases and the J gene lost 0 bases, with 4 bases spanning the gap. Here the CDR3 reads CASSRANTGELFF. CDR3 coding DNA: TGTGCCAGCAGCCGGGCGAACACCGGGGAGCTGTTTTTT.

The rearrangement uses TRBV19 and TRBJ2-2; 7 bases agree with TRBD1. The CDR3 totals 14 residues. The V and J ends lost 10 bases and 7 bases, in that order; junction bases with no gene match: 12. Germline loops: CDR1 LNHDA, CDR2 SQIVND (reference sequence). This CDR3 reads CATRATGSNGELFF. The CDR3 coding sequence is TGTGCCACTCGGGCGACAGGGAGTAACGGGGAGCTGTTTTTT.

The chain uses TRBV5-4 and TRBJ1-4; 11 bases align to TRBD1. Germline V CDR1 and CDR2: SGHNT, YYREEE (reference sequence). This CDR3 comprises 15 residues. The trim removed 6 bases at V and 3 bases at J, leaving 4 bases unmatched. The DNA for the CDR3 is TGTGCCAGCACCCAGGACAGGGGGCCTAATGAAAAACTGTTTTTT. Protein: CASTQDRGPNEKLFF.

This clone has just one count. This chain joins TRBV5-4 and TRBJ1-6, with D tentatively TRBD1 (6 bases). This CDR3 has 18 residues. The V gene's germline CDR1 is SGHNT and CDR2 YYREEE (reference sequence). Deletions cut 4 bases from V and 2 bases from J, with 19 bases between. Here the CDR3 DNA reads TGTGCCAGCAGCCCCGGAGGGGGGGCGATGGCCTATAATTCACCCCTCCACTTT. Protein: CASSPGGGAMAYNSPLHF.

V usage is TRBV2 and J usage is TRBJ1-2, with D possibly matching TRBD1 (5 bases). The CDR3 is 12 residues long. Trimming removed 9 bases from V and 0 bases from J, with 8 bases in between. CDR1 is SNHLY, CDR2 FYNNEI, per germline. In DNA form, the CDR3 reads TGTGCCAGGCGGACACCTAACTATGGCTACACCTTC. It is translated as CARRTPNYGYTF.

The rearrangement links TRBV7-8 to TRBJ1-5, with a weak D call TRBD1 (5 bases). The CDR3 spans 16 residues. Germline CDR1 SGHVS, CDR2 FQNEAQ. Trimming left V 5 bases short and J 2 bases short, with 16 bases between. CDR3 sequence reads: CASSGEGLGGNQPQHF. The CDR3 coding sequence is TGTGCCAGCAGCGGGGAGGGACTTGGTGGCAATCAGCCCCAGCATTTT.

The rearrangement joins TRBV5-6 to TRBJ2-2; D ambiguous. CDR3 length: 14 amino acids. Germline lookup yields CDR1 SGHDT and CDR2 YYEEEE. V was trimmed by 0 bases and J by 6 bases, leaving 9 bases between them. CDR3 sequence reads: CASSLALLPGELFF. CDR3 DNA sequence: TGTGCCAGCAGCTTGGCGCTTTTACCCGGGGAGCTGTTTTTT.

This clone was seen just once. V is TRBV5-4 and J is TRBJ2-7; 9 bases are shared with TRBD1. The ends lost 4 bases at V and 6 bases at J; junction bases unmatched: 8. The CDR3 runs to 14 residues. CDR1 and CDR2 (germline): SGHNT, YYREEE (reference sequence). CDR3 in DNA: TGTGCCAGCAGCGCGGACAGGGGAAGCCCCGAGCAGTACTTC. This codes for CASSADRGSPEQYF.

The chain links TRBV9 to TRBJ1-6, with D unclear. The CDR3 runs 16 residues. CDR1 is SGDLS and CDR2 is YYNGEE in the germline V gene. V lost 2 bases and J lost 9, with 18 bases in between. The CDR3 protein is CASSVDPTVRFSPLHF. Written as DNA, the CDR3 is TGTGCCAGCAGCGTTGATCCCACCGTCCGCTTTTCACCCCTCCACTTT.

The table lists this clone with a count of one. The chain couples TRBV7-2 to TRBJ1-2; D not resolved. This CDR3 region has 13 residues. Germline CDR1 is SGHTA and CDR2 is FQGNSA. V was trimmed by 5 bases and J by 0 bases, leaving 7 bases between them. CDR3 amino acids: CASSPYTNYGYTF. In nucleotides, the CDR3 is TGTGCCAGCAGCCCTTATACTAACTATGGCTACACCTTC.

V is TRBV4-3 and J is TRBJ2-7; possibly TRBD1 or TRBD2 for D (5 bases each). CDR1 LGHNA and CDR2 YSLEER come from the germline V gene. V lost 1 base and J 6 bases, leaving 10 bases between the germline ends. CDR3 length equals 13 residues. DNA for the CDR3: TGCGCCAGCAGCCAAGTCCCGGGACGCGAGCAGTACTTC. This sequence encodes CASSQVPGREQYF.

This sequence joins TRBV5-1 and TRBJ1-5, with D unresolved. The CDR3 has 15 residues. V shed 7 bases and J shed 5 bases, with 19 bases lying between them. Germline CDR1 SGHRS, CDR2 YFSETQ. CDR3 nucleotide sequence: TGCGCCAGCCGACTGATCTCAAGGGAGGATCAGCCCCAGCATTTT. Residues: CASRLISREDQPQHF.

The genes are TRBV29-1 and TRBJ1-2; 7 bases fit TRBD1. CDR3 length equals 14 residues. The trim removed 5 bases at V and 3 bases at J, leaving 9 bases unmatched. Germline CDR1 SQVTM, CDR2 ANQGSEA. The CDR3 sequence is CSVREGGVDYGYTF. Here the CDR3 DNA reads TGCAGCGTTCGAGAAGGGGGCGTAGACTATGGCTACACCTTC.

This clone showed up just a few times. The same CDR3 also results from other DNA sequences found in this sample. V gene TRBV4-3 combines with J gene TRBJ2-3, with a tentative D call TRBD2 (6 bases). The CDR3 extends over 14 amino acids. Trimming removed 4 bases from V and 1 base from J, with 9 bases in between. In germline, CDR1 is LGHNA, CDR2 YSLEER. As DNA, the CDR3 is TGCGCCAGCAGCCTCACGGGGGGCACAGATACGCAGTATTTT. Amino acid sequence: CASSLTGGTDTQYF.

This clone was counted a few times. Other DNA sequences in this sample translate to the same CDR3. In DNA, the CDR3 is TGTGCCAGCTCACCTCGGGAGGGCTATAATTCACCCCTCCACTTT. This codes for CASSPREGYNSPLHF. This chain links TRBV18 with TRBJ1-6; D gene unclear. Trimming left V 3 bases short and J 3 bases short, with 9 bases between. The CDR3 spans 15 residues. Looked up from germline, CDR1 is KGHSH and CDR2 is LQKENI.

A note on this clone: Other DNA sequences in the same sample also yield this CDR3. V gene TRBV7-9 combines with J gene TRBJ1-4, with D perhaps matching TRBD1 (6 bases). Per germline, CDR1 SEHNR and CDR2 FQNEAQ (reference sequence). There are 14 residues in the CDR3. V lost 0 bases to trimming and J lost 8 bases, with 10 bases between them. The CDR3 reads CASSLAGGGEKLFF. The CDR3, as DNA: TGTGCCAGCAGCTTAGCAGGGGGTGGGGAAAAACTGTTTTTT.

This clone was counted between two and nine times. V is TRBV19 and J is TRBJ1-1; D not resolved. Trimming took 10 bases from V and 1 from J, leaving 16 bases between them. Germline assignment: CDR1 LNHDA and CDR2 SQIVND (reference sequence). This CDR3 contains 14 residues. CDR3 nucleotides: TGTGCCACCGGACTCCGGGGTGCGAACACTGAAGCTTTCTTT. Residues: CATGLRGANTEAFF.

The chain has TRBV12-5 and TRBJ2-2; TRBD2 aligns across 11 bases. Germline V gene lookup returns CDR1 LGHNT and CDR2 FRNRAP. V trimming: 1 base; J trimming: 3 bases; junction bases outside the gene matches: 7. This CDR3 region has 18 residues. DNA for the CDR3: TGTGCTAGTGGTTTGGCAACTTCACTAGCGGGAGACACCGGGGAGCTGTTTTTT. This sequence encodes CASGLATSLAGDTGELFF.

The chain uses TRBV6-6 and TRBJ2-5; D uncertain. V lost 4 bases to trimming and J lost 0 bases, with 3 bases between them. The CDR3 is 12 amino acids. Germline lookup yields CDR1 MNHNY and CDR2 SVGAGI (reference sequence). The CDR3 spells CASSWDQETQYF. CDR3 sequence (DNA): TGTGCCAGCAGTTGGGACCAAGAGACCCAGTACTTC.